This entry lists 13 T cell receptor beta chains sequenced from one sample in a study of blood T cells in healthy people across ages. It was with a sample-barcoded 5' primer and a J-beta primer mix that a second PCR of roughly 7 to 12 cycles was run. TCRdb called the 5' RACE reads again in MiXCR, with one record for every CDR3 protein. Seen here are 540,000 or so distinct CDR3 sequences, about 24% observed once, and the top ten hold approximately 8.7%. Another study also made use of these data, one on T cells of mothers and their children.

Specimen: blood. The receptors here all came from a boy between 10 and 17 years old in good health.

As to this clonotype: At one of its ends the junction is not consistent with the germline gene, which may arise from a read error. The rearrangement joins TRBV9 to TRBJ1-2, with D perhaps TRBD1 (5 bases). This CDR3 has 15 amino acids. CDR1 is SGDLS and CDR2 is YYNGEE in the germline V gene. The CDR3 DNA sequence: TGTGCCAGCAGCGTAGCTGCAGGGCCTAACTGTGGCTACACCTTC. Its translation is CASSVAAGPNCGYTF.

This clonotype was detected only a few times. The V call is TRBV7-9, the J call TRBJ1-1; the D is unclear. The V end was cut by 0 bases, the J end by 0 bases, with 8 bases between. This CDR3 is 15 amino acids long. Germline loops: CDR1 SEHNR, CDR2 FQNEAQ (reference sequence). CDR3: CASSLADPVNTEAFF. CDR3 nucleotides: TGTGCCAGCAGCTTAGCGGATCCCGTGAACACTGAAGCTTTCTTT.

On this clonotype: A read error may be the cause here, since a much bigger clone is one base away. The CDR3 DNA reads as TGTGCCAACAGCCGGACTAGCGGCCTCTACGAGCAGTACTTC. It encodes CANSRTSGLYEQYF. The chain carries TRBV7-2 and TRBJ2-1, with 10 bases fitting TRBD2. TRBJ2-7 matches the DNA end more closely, so the J call is doubtful. The germline gives CDR1 SGHTA, CDR2 FQGNSA. The CDR3 is made up of 14 amino acids.

This clonotype showed up just a few times. The chain links TRBV11-2 to TRBJ2-5, with 9 bases matching TRBD2. The J call is uncertain, as TRBJ2-7 better fits the DNA end. The CDR3 loop spans 15 amino acids. Per the germline V gene, CDR1 is SGHAT and CDR2 is FQNNGV. CDR3 amino acids: CASSLTIAGVGEQYF. The CDR3 region has the DNA TGTGCCAGCAGCTTGACGATAGCGGGAGTAGGCGAGCAGTACTTC.

There are a few counts of this clonotype. This chain links TRBV28 with TRBJ1-6; D call uncertain. V lost 6 bases and J lost 8, with 8 bases in between. The germline V gene has CDR1 MDHEN and CDR2 SYDVKM. The CDR3 loop spans 12 amino acids. CDR3 sequence (DNA): TGTGCCAGCAGCCCCACTTATTCACCCCTCCACTTT. This translates into CASSPTYSPLHF.

As regards this clonotype: This may stem from a read error, because a much larger clone lies one nucleotide away. The chain carries TRBV5-5 and TRBJ2-5; 8 bases align to TRBD1. Unmatched junction bases numbered 10, after V lost 7 bases and J lost 5 bases. The germline gives CDR1 SGHKS, CDR2 YYEKEE (reference sequence). The CDR3 is 14 amino acids. The CDR3 here is CASGITGGEETQYF. The CDR3 DNA reads TGTGCCAGCGGCATAACAGGGGGTGAGGAGACCCAGTACTTC. Full variable domain (remainder filled in from reference TRBV5-5 and TRBJ2-5): DAGVTQSPTHLIKTRGQQVTLRCSPISGHKSVSWYQQVLGQGPQFIFQYYEKEERGRGNFPDRFSARQFPNYSSELNVNALLLGDSALYLCASGITGGEETQYFGPGTRLLVL.

This clonotype was detected only a few times. The rearrangement uses TRBV7-2 and TRBJ2-6, with D perhaps being TRBD1 or TRBD2 (6 bases each). The CDR3 runs 17 residues. Germline V gives CDR1 SGHTA, CDR2 FQGNSA. V lost 5 bases, J lost 4 bases, and 18 bases lay in between. The DNA of the CDR3 is TGTGCCAGCAGCCAGATCGGGGGCGGTACAGGGGCCAACGTCCTGACTTTC. It specifies CASSQIGGGTGANVLTF.

This clonotype was counted many times. This chain links TRBV25-1 with TRBJ2-7, with D possibly called TRBD1 or TRBD2 (5 bases each). The germline CDR1 and CDR2 sequences are MGHDK and SYGVNS. V lost 5 bases and J 1 base, leaving 12 bases between the germline ends. The CDR3 has 14 amino acids. CDR3: CASSYGAGSYEQYF. The CDR3 DNA sequence: TGTGCCAGCAGTTACGGGGCCGGGTCCTACGAGCAGTACTTC.

V gene TRBV6-6 combines with J gene TRBJ1-4; D is unresolved. This CDR3 comprises 12 residues. V was trimmed by 6 bases and J by 7 bases, leaving 9 bases between them. From germline, CDR1 is MNHNY and CDR2 SVGAGI (reference sequence). The CDR3 protein is CASRGKGEKLFF. In nucleotides, the CDR3 is TGTGCCAGCAGGGGGAAGGGTGAAAAACTGTTTTTT.

This clonotype was seen a handful of times. CDR3 bases: TGCAGCGTTGGGCTCGTGGGGGAAAAACTGTTTTTT. Translated, it gives CSVGLVGEKLFF. The gene calls are TRBV29-1 and TRBJ1-4; no firm D call. Trimming left V 4 bases short and J 8 bases short, with 11 bases between. This CDR3 spans 12 amino acids. The germline V gene encodes CDR1 SQVTM and CDR2 ANQGSEA.

This clonotype was seen just once. V and J are TRBV4-1 and TRBJ1-1, with 12 bases matching TRBD1. The CDR3 runs to 12 residues. Germline V gene lookup returns CDR1 MGHRA and CDR2 YSYEKL. With V trimmed by 6 bases and J by 11 bases, 4 bases remained unmatched. CDR3 in DNA: TGCGCCAGCAGGGGACAGGGGGCTTTTGCTTTCTTT. Translation gives CASRGQGAFAFF.

This clonotype turned up a few times. The chain couples TRBV7-9 to TRBJ1-4; 8 bases line up with TRBD1. The CDR3 sequence is 15 residues long. Germline V CDR1 and CDR2: SEHNR, FQNEAQ (reference sequence). V shed 3 bases and J 6 bases; nucleotides not matched to a gene: 6. The CDR3 bases are TGTGCCAGCAGCTTCTCTCAGGGGGCAGATGAAAAACTGTTTTTT. Its translation is CASSFSQGADEKLFF.

CDR3: CASSFCGSGDEKLFF. The CDR3 DNA reads as TGTGCCAGCAGTTTCTGCGGATCAGGTGATGAAAAACTGTTTTTT. The rearrangement joins TRBV27 to TRBJ1-4; D call uncertain. V gave up 3 bases and J gave up 6 bases, with 14 bases separating them. The CDR3 length is 15 residues. The V gene's germline CDR1 is MNHEY and CDR2 SMNVEV (reference sequence). The variable domain in full, with the rest retrieved from reference TRBV27 and TRBJ1-4, is EAQVTQNPRYLITVTGKKLTVTCSQNMNHEYMSWYRQDPGLGLRQIYYSMNVEVTDKGDVPEGYKVSRKEKRNFPLILESPSPNQTSLYFCASSFCGSGDEKLFFGSGTQLSVL.